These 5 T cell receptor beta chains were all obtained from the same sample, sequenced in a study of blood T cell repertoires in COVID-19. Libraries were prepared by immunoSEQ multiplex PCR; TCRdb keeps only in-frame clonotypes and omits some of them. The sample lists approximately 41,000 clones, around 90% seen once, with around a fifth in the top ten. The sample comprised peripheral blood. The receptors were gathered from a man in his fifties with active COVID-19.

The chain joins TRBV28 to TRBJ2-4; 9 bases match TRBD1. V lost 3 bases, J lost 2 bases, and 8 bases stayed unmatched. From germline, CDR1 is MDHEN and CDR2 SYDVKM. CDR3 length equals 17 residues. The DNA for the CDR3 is TGTGCCAGCAGTTTCTTGGGGACAGGGCCCACCAAAAACATTCAGTACTTC. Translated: CASSFLGTGPTKNIQYF. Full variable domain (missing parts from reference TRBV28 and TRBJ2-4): DVKVTQSSRYLVKRTGEKVFLECVQDMDHENMFWYRQDPGLGLRLIYFSYDVKMKEKGDIPEGYSVSREKKERFSLILESASTNQTSMYLCASSFLGTGPTKNIQYFGAGTRLSVL.

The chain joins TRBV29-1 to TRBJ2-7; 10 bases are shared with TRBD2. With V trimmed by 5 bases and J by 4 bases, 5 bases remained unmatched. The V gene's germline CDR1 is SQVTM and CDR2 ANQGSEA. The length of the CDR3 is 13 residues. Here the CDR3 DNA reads TGCAGCGTTTCATGGACTAGCGGATACGAGCAGTACTTC. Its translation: CSVSWTSGYEQYF.

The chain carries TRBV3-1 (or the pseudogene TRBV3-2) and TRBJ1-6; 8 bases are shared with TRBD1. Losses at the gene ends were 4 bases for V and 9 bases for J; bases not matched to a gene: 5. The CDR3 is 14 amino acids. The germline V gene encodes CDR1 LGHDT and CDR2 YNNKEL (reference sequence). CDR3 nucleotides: TGTGCCAGCAGCCGCGGACAGGGCGGTTCACCCCTCCACTTT. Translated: CASSRGQGGSPLHF.

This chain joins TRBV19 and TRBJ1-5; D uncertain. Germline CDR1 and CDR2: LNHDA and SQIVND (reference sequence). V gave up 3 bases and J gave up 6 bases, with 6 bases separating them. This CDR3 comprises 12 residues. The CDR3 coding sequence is TGTGCCAGTAGTATGGCTTTTCAGCCCCAGCATTTT. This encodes CASSMAFQPQHF.

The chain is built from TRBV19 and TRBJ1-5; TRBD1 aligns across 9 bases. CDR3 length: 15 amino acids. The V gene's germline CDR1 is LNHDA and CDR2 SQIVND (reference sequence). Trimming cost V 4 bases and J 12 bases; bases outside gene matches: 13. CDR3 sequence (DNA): TGTGCCAGTAGTAAACGGACAGGGGACCTACTAGGCCAGCATTTT. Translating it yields CASSKRTGDLLGQHF.